Listed below are T cell receptor beta chains from one sample, sequenced in a study of T cell responses to AZD1222 COVID-19 vaccine. The assay was immunoSEQ multiplex PCR, and TCRdb's table has in-frame clones only and misses some. The table shows roughly 87,000 clones, with about 90% occurring only once. The sequencing here drew on peripheral blood, taken 28 days after the second AZD1222 dose. Every receptor here comes from an adult who received the AZD1222 COVID-19 vaccine. The conserved cysteine and the conserved F or W are not part of the CDR3 here.

TRBV5-1,ASSFSWAGSSYNEQF
TRBV10-2,AANLGQGNEKLF
TRBV2,ASSEREGTDTQY
TRBV3-1/TRBV3-2,ASSYETSSNEQY
TRBV10-3,AIGRTGPRETQY
TRBV4-1,ASSLRTGDSEKLF
TRBV28,ASSLPTRPGSIV
TRBV3-1/TRBV3-2,ASTGRGARADTQY
TRBV7-6,ASSGTGGYTEAF
TRBV14,ASSRRDRNSGEQY
TRBV29-1,SGDSLTDTQY
TRBV24-1,ATSASGQVTEAF
TRBV7-9,ASSPPGAGNTIY
TRBV11-2,ASSLIEAVGEKY
TRBV3-1/TRBV3-2,ASSYGGDTQY
TRBV19,ASSVGQMYGYT
TRBV19,ASSKEGLYEQY
TRBV7-2,ASGKQQGPYEQY
TRBV28,ASPPSPLYNEQF
TRBV10-3,AMGPNTGELF
TRBV7-2,ASSLTQSTGELF
TRBV2,ASRDGAASNQPQH
TRBV6-5,ASRRRDGFEQY
TRBV20-1,SASAGDYGYT
TRBV12-3/TRBV12-4,ASSLQVNTEAF
TRBV6-5,ASSYSRQGAF
TRBV7-3,ASSTGPGTVYNEQF
TRBV28,ATSFLATGYNEQF
TRBV11-2,ASSFYRVGTGELF
TRBV19,ASLALMNTEAF
TRBV3-1/TRBV3-2,ASSQESRDRDDTQY
TRBV19,ATSLDFLTYEQY
TRBV5-4,ASSLGQGGANVLT
TRBV21-1,ASSKGAISSYGYT
TRBV6-5,ASSYGYSEKLF
TRBV7-2,ASSLSGRGTDTQY
TRBV30,AWSVGRINQPQH
TRBV6-5,ASSPGGAGANVLT
TRBV3-1/TRBV3-2,ASSLPQGTNEKLF
TRBV12-5,ASADRVMNTEAF
TRBV5-1,ASSLGGVGYSGNTIY
TRBV5-1,ASSFPPGLAGGPNQETQY
TRBV19,ASSRIDRGAQPQH
TRBV24-1,ATSGWGASQPQH
TRBV19,ASRPTGGQNTEAF